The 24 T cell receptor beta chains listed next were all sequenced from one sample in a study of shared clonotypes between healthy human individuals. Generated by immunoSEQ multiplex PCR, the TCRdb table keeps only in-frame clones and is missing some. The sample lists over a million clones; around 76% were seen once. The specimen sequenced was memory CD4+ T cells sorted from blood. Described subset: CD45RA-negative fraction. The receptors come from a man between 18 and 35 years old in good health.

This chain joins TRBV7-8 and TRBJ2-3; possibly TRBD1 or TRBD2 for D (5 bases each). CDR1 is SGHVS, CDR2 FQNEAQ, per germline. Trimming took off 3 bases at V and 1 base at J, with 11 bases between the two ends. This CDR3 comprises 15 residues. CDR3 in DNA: TGTGCCAGCAGCTTCGGGGACGGACGCACAGATACGCAGTATTTT. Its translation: CASSFGDGRTDTQYF.

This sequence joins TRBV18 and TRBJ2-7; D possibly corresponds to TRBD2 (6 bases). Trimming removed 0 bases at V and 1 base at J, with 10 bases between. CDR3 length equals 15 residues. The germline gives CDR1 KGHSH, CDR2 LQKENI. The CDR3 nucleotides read TGTGCCAGCTCACCACCCAACGGGGGATCCTACGAGCAGTACTTC. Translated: CASSPPNGGSYEQYF.

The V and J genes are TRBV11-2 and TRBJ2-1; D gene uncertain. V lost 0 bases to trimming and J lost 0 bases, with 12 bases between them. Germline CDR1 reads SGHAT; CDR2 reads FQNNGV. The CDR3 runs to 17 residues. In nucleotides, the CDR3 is TGTGCCAGCAGCTTAGATAGGCGGAGAAACTCCTACAATGAGCAGTTCTTC. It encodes CASSLDRRRNSYNEQFF.

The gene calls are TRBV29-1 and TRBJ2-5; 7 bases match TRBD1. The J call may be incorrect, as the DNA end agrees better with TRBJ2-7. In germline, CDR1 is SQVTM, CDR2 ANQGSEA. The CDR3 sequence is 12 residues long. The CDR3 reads CSVRQGSYEQYF. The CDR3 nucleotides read TGCAGCGTAAGACAGGGCTCCTACGAGCAGTACTTC.

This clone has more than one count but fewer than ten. Written as DNA, the CDR3 is TGTGCCAGCAGTTCGTTGGGGGGGAAAGGAGAGACCCAGTACTTC. Translated, it gives CASSSLGGKGETQYF. This chain joins TRBV28 and TRBJ2-5; TRBD2 matches at 7 bases. CDR3 size: 15 residues. Per germline, CDR1 MDHEN and CDR2 SYDVKM. The junction had 9 bases not matched to a gene; V was cut back by 4 bases and J by 4 bases.

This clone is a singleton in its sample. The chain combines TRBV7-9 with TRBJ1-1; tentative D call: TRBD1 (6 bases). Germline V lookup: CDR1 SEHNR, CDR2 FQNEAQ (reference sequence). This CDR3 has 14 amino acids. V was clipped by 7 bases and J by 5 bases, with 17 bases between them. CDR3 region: CASTSGAVRTEAFF. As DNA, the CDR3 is TGTGCCAGCACCTCAGGGGCTGTGAGAACTGAAGCTTTCTTT.

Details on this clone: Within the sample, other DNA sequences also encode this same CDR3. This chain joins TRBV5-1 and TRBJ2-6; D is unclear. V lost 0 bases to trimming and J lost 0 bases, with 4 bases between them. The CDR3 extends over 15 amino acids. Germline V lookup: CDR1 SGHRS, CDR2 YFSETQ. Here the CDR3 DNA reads TGCGCCAGCAGCTTGGTACTCTCTGGGGCCAACGTCCTGACTTTC. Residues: CASSLVLSGANVLTF.

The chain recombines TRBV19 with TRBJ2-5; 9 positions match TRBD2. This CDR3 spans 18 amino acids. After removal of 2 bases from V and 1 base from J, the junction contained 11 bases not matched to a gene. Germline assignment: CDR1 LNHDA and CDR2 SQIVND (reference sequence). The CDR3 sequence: CASSITNNPRGGQETQYF. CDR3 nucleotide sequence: TGTGCCAGTAGTATAACCAACAATCCGCGGGGGGGCCAAGAGACCCAGTACTTC.

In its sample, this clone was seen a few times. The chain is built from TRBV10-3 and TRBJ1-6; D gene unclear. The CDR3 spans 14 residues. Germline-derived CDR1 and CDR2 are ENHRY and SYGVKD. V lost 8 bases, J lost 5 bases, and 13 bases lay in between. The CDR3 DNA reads TGTGCCATCGGACTAGGATCGGATAATTCACCCCTCCACTTT. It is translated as CAIGLGSDNSPLHF.

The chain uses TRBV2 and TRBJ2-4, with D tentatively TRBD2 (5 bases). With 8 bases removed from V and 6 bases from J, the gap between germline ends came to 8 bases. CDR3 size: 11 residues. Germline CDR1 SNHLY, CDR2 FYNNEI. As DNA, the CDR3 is TGTGCCAGCCGGGAAGCAAACATTCAGTACTTC. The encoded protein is CASREANIQYF. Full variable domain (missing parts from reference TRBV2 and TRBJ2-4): EPEVTQTPSHQVTQMGQEVILRCVPISNHLYFYWYRQILGQKVEFLVSFYNNEISEKSEIFDDQFSVERPDGSNFTLKIRSTKLEDSAMYFCASREANIQYFGAGTRLSVL.

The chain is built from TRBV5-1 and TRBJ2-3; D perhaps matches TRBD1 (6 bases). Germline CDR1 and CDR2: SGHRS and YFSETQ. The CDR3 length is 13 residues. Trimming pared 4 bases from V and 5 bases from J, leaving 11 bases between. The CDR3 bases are TGCGCCAGCAGCCCCACAGGGAGAGATACGCAGTATTTT. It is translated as CASSPTGRDTQYF.

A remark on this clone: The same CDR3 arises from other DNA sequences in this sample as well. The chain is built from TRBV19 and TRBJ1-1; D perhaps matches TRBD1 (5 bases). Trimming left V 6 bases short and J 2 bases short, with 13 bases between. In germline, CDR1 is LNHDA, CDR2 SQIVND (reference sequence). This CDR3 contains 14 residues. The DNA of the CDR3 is TGTGCCAGTAGCCCGCAGGGAGTTAACACTGAAGCTTTCTTT. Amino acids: CASSPQGVNTEAFF.

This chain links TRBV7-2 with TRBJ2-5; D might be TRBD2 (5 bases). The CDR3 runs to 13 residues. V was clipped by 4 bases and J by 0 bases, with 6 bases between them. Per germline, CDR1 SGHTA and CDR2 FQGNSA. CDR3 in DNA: TGTGCCAGCAGCTGGGGAGACCAAGAGACCCAGTACTTC. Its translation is CASSWGDQETQYF. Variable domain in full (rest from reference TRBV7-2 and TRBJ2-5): GAGVSQSPSNKVTEKGKDVELRCDPISGHTALYWYRQSLGQGLEFLIYFQGNSAPDKSGLPSDRFSAERTGGSVSTLTIQRTQQEDSAVYLCASSWGDQETQYFGPGTRLLVL.

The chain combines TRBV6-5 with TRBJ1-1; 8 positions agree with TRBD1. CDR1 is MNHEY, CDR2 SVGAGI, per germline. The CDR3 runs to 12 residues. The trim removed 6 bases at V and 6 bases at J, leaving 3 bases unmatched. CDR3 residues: CASRDRDAEAFF. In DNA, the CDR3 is TGTGCCAGCAGGGACAGGGACGCTGAAGCTTTCTTT.

The CDR3 nucleotides read TGTGCCAGCAGTTTATCCGGGACAGAGAATTGGTATGGCTACACCTTC. Translated, it gives CASSLSGTENWYGYTF. The gene calls are TRBV6-5 and TRBJ1-2, with TRBD1 matching over 7 bases. With V trimmed by 4 bases and J by 5 bases, 13 bases remained unmatched. CDR1 is MNHEY, CDR2 SVGAGI, per germline. CDR3 length equals 16 residues.

The CDR3 sequence: CASTWDFLSYEQYF. The DNA of the CDR3 is TGTGCCAGCACTTGGGACTTCCTTTCCTACGAGCAGTACTTC. The rearrangement joins TRBV6-1 to TRBJ2-7; TRBD2 might be the D (6 bases). The CDR3 has 14 amino acids. V lost 7 bases and J lost 1, with 14 bases in between. CDR1 MNHNS and CDR2 SASEGT come from the germline V gene.

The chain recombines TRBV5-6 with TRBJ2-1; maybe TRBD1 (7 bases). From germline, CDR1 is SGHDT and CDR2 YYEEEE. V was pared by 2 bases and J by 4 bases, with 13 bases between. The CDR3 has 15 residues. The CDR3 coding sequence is TGTGCCAGCAGCTTTGCGGGACAGCTTTACAATGAGCAGTTCTTC. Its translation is CASSFAGQLYNEQFF.

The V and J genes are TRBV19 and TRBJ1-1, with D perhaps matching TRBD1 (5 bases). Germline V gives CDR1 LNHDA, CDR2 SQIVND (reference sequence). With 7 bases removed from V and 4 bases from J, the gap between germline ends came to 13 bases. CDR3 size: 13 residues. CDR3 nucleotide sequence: TGTGCCAGTACCCTCAGGGAAGGCACTGAAGCTTTCTTT. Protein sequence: CASTLREGTEAFF.

This chain's CDR3 is CASSLEWSTEAFF. The DNA for the CDR3 is TGCGCCAGCAGCTTGGAGTGGAGCACTGAAGCTTTCTTT. The chain employs TRBV5-1 and TRBJ1-1; D call uncertain. CDR3 length equals 13 residues. Trimming pared 0 bases from V and 4 bases from J, leaving 7 bases between. Germline values: CDR1 SGHRS, CDR2 YFSETQ.

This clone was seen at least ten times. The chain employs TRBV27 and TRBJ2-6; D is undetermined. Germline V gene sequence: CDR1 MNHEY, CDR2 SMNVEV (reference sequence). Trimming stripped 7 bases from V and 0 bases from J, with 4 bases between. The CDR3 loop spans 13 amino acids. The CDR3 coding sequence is TGTGCCAGCACCTACTCTGGGGCCAACGTCCTGACTTTC. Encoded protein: CASTYSGANVLTF.

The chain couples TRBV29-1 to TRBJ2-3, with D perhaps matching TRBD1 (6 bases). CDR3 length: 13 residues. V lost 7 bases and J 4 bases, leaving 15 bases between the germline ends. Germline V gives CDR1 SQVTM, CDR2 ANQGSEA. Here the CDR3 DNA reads TGCAGCGCCGCTGAGGGGGTTCCAGATACGCAGTATTTT. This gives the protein CSAAEGVPDTQYF.

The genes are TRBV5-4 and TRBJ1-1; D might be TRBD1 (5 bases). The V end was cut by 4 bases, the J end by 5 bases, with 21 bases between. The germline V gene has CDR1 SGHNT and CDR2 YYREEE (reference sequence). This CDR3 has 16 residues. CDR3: CASSPDSPGHGTEAFF. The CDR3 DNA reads TGTGCCAGCAGCCCTGATTCCCCGGGGCACGGGACTGAAGCTTTCTTT.

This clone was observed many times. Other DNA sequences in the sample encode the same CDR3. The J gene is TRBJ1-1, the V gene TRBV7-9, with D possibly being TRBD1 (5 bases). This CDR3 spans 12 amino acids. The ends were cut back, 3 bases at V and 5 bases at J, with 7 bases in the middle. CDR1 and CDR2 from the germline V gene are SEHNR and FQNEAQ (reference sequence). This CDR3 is CASSFEGTEAFF. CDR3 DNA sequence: TGTGCCAGCAGCTTTGAGGGGACTGAAGCTTTCTTT.

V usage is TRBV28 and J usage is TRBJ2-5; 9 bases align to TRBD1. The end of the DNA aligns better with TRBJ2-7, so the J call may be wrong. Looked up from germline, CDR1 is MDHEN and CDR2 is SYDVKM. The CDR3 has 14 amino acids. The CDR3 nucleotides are TGTGCCAGCAGTTTTCCGGGACAGGGCTACGAGCAGTACTTC. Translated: CASSFPGQGYEQYF.